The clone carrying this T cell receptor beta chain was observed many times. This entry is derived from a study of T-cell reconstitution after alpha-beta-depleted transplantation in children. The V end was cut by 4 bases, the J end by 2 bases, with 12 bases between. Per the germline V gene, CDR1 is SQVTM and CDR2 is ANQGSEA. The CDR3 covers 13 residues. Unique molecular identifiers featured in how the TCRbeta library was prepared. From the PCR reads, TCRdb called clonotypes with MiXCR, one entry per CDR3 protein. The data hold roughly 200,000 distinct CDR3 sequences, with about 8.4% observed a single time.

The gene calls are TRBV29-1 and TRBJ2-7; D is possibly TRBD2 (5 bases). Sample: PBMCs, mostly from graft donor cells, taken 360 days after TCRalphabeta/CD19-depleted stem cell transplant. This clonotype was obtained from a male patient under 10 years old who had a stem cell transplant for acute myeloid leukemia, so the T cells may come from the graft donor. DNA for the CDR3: TGCAGCGTTGGTTTGAGGGTTCCCTACGAGCAGTACTTC. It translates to CSVGLRVPYEQYF.